This paragraph reports one TCR beta chain. This specimen belongs to a study of blood T cell repertoires in COVID-19. Turning to the study itself: T cells, B-cell-depleted T cells, or PBMCs supplied cDNA or gDNA.

Germline V lookup: CDR1 SQVTM, CDR2 ANQGSEA. The CDR3 runs to 13 residues. V gave up 5 bases and J gave up 12 bases, with 23 bases separating them. TCRdb's copy holds only in-frame clones and misses some; the assay was immunoSEQ multiplex PCR. The sample shows roughly 260,000 clones, roughly 87% of them seen only once. Sequenced sample: peripheral blood. The chain employs TRBV29-1 and TRBJ2-7; tentative D call: TRBD1 (5 bases). The origin of this receptor is a woman in her forties or fifties who had recovered from COVID-19. The CDR3, as DNA: TGCAGCGTTACTACAGGTTCGGACGGCCGGTGGTACTTC. As protein: CSVTTGSDGRWYF.